This entry is about one T cell receptor (beta chain). Its antigen is as yet unknown. CDR3 length equals 16 residues. Germline-derived CDR1 and CDR2 are SGHAT and FQNNGV. Unmatched junction bases numbered 9, after V lost 3 bases and J lost 5 bases. Sequencing was performed with immunoSEQ multiplex PCR; in TCRdb, only in-frame clones are kept and a portion is missing. This table has hundreds of thousands of clones, roughly 84% appearing once. The data originate from a study of Ad26.COV2.S vaccination and SARS-CoV-2 variants. Whole-study results and caveats: Placebo recipients and vaccine recipients were similar in non-spike TCR breadth.

Described treatment: around 19 received Ad26.COV2.S at low or high dose, single or two shots; several received placebo; per-sample allocation not given. Day 63 after the first vaccine or placebo injection was the time point for sampling. The genes are TRBV11-2 and TRBJ2-5, with TRBD2 matching over 10 bases. The sequences come from peripheral blood, collected in a trial of Ad26.COV2.S vaccine versus placebo. The TCR sequence derives from a person between 18 and 65 years old who received the Ad26.COV2.S COVID-19 vaccine or a placebo. The CDR3: CASSFNKRGGQETQYF. The DNA of the CDR3 is TGTGCCAGCAGCTTCAACAAGCGGGGGGGCCAGGAGACCCAGTACTTC.